The 20 T cell receptor beta chains given below trace back to one sample, sequenced in a study of blood T cell repertoires in COVID-19. Using immunoSEQ multiplex PCR, the repertoire was profiled, and TCRdb retains in-frame clones only, with some absent. In the table there are approximately 160,000 clones, around four fifths of which are singletons. The specimen was peripheral blood. Every receptor here comes from a man aged 35-49 years who had recovered from COVID-19.

The CDR3, as DNA: TGTGCCAGCAGTTACTCGGCAATTACTGAAGCTTTCTTT. Protein sequence: CASSYSAITEAFF. The V gene is TRBV6-2 or TRBV6-3, the J gene TRBJ1-1, with D uncertain. Germline CDR1 is MNHEY and CDR2 is SVGEGT. V was shortened by 0 bases and J by 5 bases, with 7 bases between the two germline ends. The length of the CDR3 is 13 residues.

The chain uses TRBV12-5 and TRBJ2-2; weak D call: TRBD1 (6 bases). V was trimmed by 4 bases and J by 3 bases, leaving 15 bases between them. This CDR3 is built from 16 residues. Germline V lookup: CDR1 LGHNT, CDR2 FRNRAP. CDR3 region: CASGSLGAYYTGELFF. In nucleotides, the CDR3 is TGTGCTAGTGGTTCCCTGGGGGCGTATTACACCGGGGAGCTGTTTTTT.

The chain recombines TRBV7-9 with TRBJ2-5; 8 nucleotides agree with TRBD2. The CDR3 spans 17 residues. J lost 4 bases, V lost 3 bases, and 13 bases had no gene match. Germline assignment: CDR1 SEHNR and CDR2 FQNEAQ (reference sequence). DNA of the CDR3: TGTGCCAGCAGCTTGCGGACTAGCCCTGGGAGGGTAGAGACCCAGTACTTC. Its protein is CASSLRTSPGRVETQYF.

V gene TRBV11-2 combines with J gene TRBJ2-5; no firm D call. Trimming shortened V by 0 bases and J by 2 bases, and 4 bases separated the two germline ends. Looked up from germline, CDR1 is SGHAT and CDR2 is FQNNGV. The CDR3 extends over 13 amino acids. CDR3 residues: CASSLDLQETQYF. In DNA, the CDR3 is TGTGCCAGCAGCTTAGATCTTCAAGAGACCCAGTACTTC.

This rearrangement joins TRBV6-5 to TRBJ1-5; 7 bases line up with TRBD1. The ends lost 6 bases at V and 6 bases at J; junction bases unmatched: 8. This CDR3 region has 14 residues. CDR1 MNHEY and CDR2 SVGAGI come from the germline V gene. The CDR3 DNA sequence: TGTGCCAGCAGATCTTCAGGGGGGAGTCAGCCCCAGCATTTT. Translation gives CASRSSGGSQPQHF.

The chain employs TRBV4-3 and TRBJ1-5, with D maybe TRBD1 (5 bases). The CDR3 is 15 residues long. V lost 4 bases and J 4 bases, leaving 14 bases between the germline ends. Germline V lookup: CDR1 LGHNA, CDR2 YSLEER. The CDR3 DNA is TGCGCCAGCAGCCGCATAACAGGTGCTAATCAGCCCCAGCATTTT. It codes for CASSRITGANQPQHF.

Only a few counts were recorded for this clone. The chain links TRBV27 to TRBJ1-6; possible D gene TRBD1, 6 bases. Germline-derived CDR1 and CDR2 are MNHEY and SMNVEV (reference sequence). V was trimmed by 0 bases and J by 9 bases, leaving 12 bases between them. This CDR3 is 15 amino acids long. The CDR3: CASSLSTGPGSPLHF. CDR3 in DNA: TGTGCCAGCAGTTTATCAACAGGGCCGGGTTCACCCCTCCACTTT.

The V and J genes are TRBV11-1 and TRBJ1-3, with D uncertain. CDR3 length equals 13 residues. Trimming left V 7 bases short and J 1 base short, with 8 bases between. The germline gives CDR1 SGHAT, CDR2 FQDESV (reference sequence). The CDR3 sequence is CASNRGSGNTIYF. The CDR3 bases are TGTGCCAGCAATCGAGGATCTGGAAACACCATATATTTT.

This sequence joins TRBV30 and TRBJ1-1, with TRBD1 as a possible D gene (5 bases). CDR1 and CDR2 (germline): GTSNPN, SVGIG (reference sequence). The CDR3 spans 13 residues. Trimming took off 8 bases at V and 6 bases at J, with 19 bases between the two ends. CDR3 in DNA: TGTGCCCGCACCCGGGGGAGAGGGGCTGAAGCTTTCTTT. Its protein is CARTRGRGAEAFF.

The chain combines TRBV19 with TRBJ1-5, with D possibly matching TRBD1 (5 bases). V was cut by 5 bases and J by 7 bases, with 12 bases left in between. The V gene's germline CDR1 is LNHDA and CDR2 SQIVND (reference sequence). The CDR3 totals 13 residues. CDR3 nucleotides: TGTGCCAGTAGTCAACAGGTGGAGCAGCCCCAGCATTTT. Its translation: CASSQQVEQPQHF.

The genes are TRBV7-9 and TRBJ1-6, with TRBD1 matching 7 bases. J gave up 6 bases and V 5 bases, and 4 bases lay outside the gene matches. The CDR3 extends over 14 amino acids. Germline CDR1 reads SEHNR; CDR2 reads FQNEAQ (reference sequence). This chain's CDR3 is CASSPDRVNSPLHF. For the CDR3, the DNA is TGTGCCAGCAGCCCCGACAGGGTTAATTCACCCCTCCACTTT.

The count of this clone is one. The chain couples TRBV6-5 to TRBJ2-3; TRBD2 matches 9 bases. CDR1 and CDR2 (germline): MNHEY, SVGAGI. The CDR3 consists of 13 residues. The CDR3 bases are TGTGCGAGGGGGCGGGAGGGGTCAGATACGCAGTATTTT. This sequence encodes CARGREGSDTQYF.

The chain uses TRBV7-9 and TRBJ1-1; the D gene is possibly TRBD1 (6 bases). V lost 5 bases to trimming and J lost 0 bases, with 13 bases between them. CDR3 size: 15 residues. Germline CDR1 reads SEHNR; CDR2 reads FQNEAQ (reference sequence). The CDR3 DNA sequence: TGTGCCAGCAGCATATGGACAGTCATGAACACTGAAGCTTTCTTT. It is translated as CASSIWTVMNTEAFF.

This clone has just one count. The chain links TRBV11-3 to TRBJ2-6; D is possibly TRBD2 (6 bases). This CDR3 is built from 16 residues. V dropped 6 bases and J dropped 0 bases, with 12 bases sitting between them. Germline CDR1 and CDR2: SGHNT and YENEEA. CDR3 region: CASRAGLTSGANVLTF. In DNA form, the CDR3 reads TGTGCCAGCAGGGCGGGACTTACCTCTGGGGCCAACGTCCTGACTTTC.

The rearrangement links TRBV4-2 to TRBJ1-5; 9 bases line up with TRBD1. The V gene's germline CDR1 is LGHNA and CDR2 YNFKEQ. V dropped 0 bases and J dropped 0; count of bases not matched to a gene: 6. The CDR3 is 18 residues long. The CDR3 DNA follows: TGTGCCAGCAGCCAAGAAGGGACAGGGCTTTATAGCAATCAGCCCCAGCATTTT. Protein sequence: CASSQEGTGLYSNQPQHF.

This clone was detected ten times or more. The chain combines TRBV11-1 with TRBJ2-4; TRBD2 matches 8 bases. The V and J ends lost 5 bases and 6 bases, in that order; junction bases with no gene match: 6. Germline V gives CDR1 SGHAT, CDR2 FQDESV (reference sequence). CDR3 length: 14 residues. For the CDR3, the DNA is TGTGCCAGCAGCAAGGACGCGGGAGGAAACATTCAGTACTTC. Amino acid sequence: CASSKDAGGNIQYF.

This chain links TRBV19 with TRBJ2-3; 8 nucleotides agree with TRBD2. CDR1 and CDR2 from the germline V gene are LNHDA and SQIVND (reference sequence). The CDR3 spans 15 residues. Germline trimming cut 10 bases from V and 4 bases from J; bases unmatched to any gene: 13. The CDR3 DNA reads TGTGCCACGGCGAACGGGAGGGCGCGATCAGATACGCAGTATTTT. Its protein is CATANGRARSDTQYF.

J is TRBJ2-7 and V is TRBV2; the D gene is possibly TRBD1 (6 bases). CDR1 is SNHLY, CDR2 FYNNEI, per germline. This CDR3 is built from 15 residues. Trimming left V 7 bases short and J 3 bases short, with 19 bases between. This CDR3 reads CASTSRGITYYEQYF. CDR3 nucleotide sequence: TGTGCCAGCACTTCTAGGGGGATCACATACTACGAGCAGTACTTC. Looking up the rest from reference TRBV2 and TRBJ2-7 gives the full variable domain: EPEVTQTPSHQVTQMGQEVILRCVPISNHLYFYWYRQILGQKVEFLVSFYNNEISEKSEIFDDQFSVERPDGSNFTLKIRSTKLEDSAMYFCASTSRGITYYEQYFGPGTRLTVT.

The V call is TRBV7-9, the J call TRBJ2-3, with D hard to call. This CDR3 is built from 13 residues. From germline, CDR1 is SEHNR and CDR2 FQNEAQ (reference sequence). The V gene lost 3 bases and the J gene lost 0 bases, with 4 bases spanning the gap. The CDR3 region has the DNA TGTGCCAGCAGCTTCCTGAGCACAGATACGCAGTATTTT. This gives the protein CASSFLSTDTQYF.

The rearrangement joins TRBV27 to TRBJ2-7; D not certain. Trimming stripped 5 bases from V and 4 bases from J, with 12 bases between. Germline CDR1 reads MNHEY; CDR2 reads SMNVEV (reference sequence). The CDR3 spans 13 residues. The DNA for the CDR3 is TGTGCCAGCAGTATCGGGTTTAATTACGAGCAGTACTTC. Amino acids: CASSIGFNYEQYF.